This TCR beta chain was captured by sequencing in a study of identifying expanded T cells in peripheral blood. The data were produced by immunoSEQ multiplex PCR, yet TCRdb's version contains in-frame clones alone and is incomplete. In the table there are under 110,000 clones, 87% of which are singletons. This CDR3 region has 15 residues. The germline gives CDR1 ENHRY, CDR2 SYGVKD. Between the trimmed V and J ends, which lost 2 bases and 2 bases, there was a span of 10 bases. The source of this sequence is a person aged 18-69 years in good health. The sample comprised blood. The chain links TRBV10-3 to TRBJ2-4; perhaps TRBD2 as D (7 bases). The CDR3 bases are TGTGCCATCAGTGAGACAGGGACTACCAAAAACATTCAGTACTTC. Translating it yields CAISETGTTKNIQYF.